The rows below give T cell receptor beta chains drawn from one sample of a study of cytomegalovirus exposure and HLA in healthy donors. The method was immunoSEQ multiplex PCR; TCRdb's version includes in-frame clones alone and lacks a portion of them. The sample records roughly 160,000 clones, about 65% being singletons. Sequencing input: PBMCs. These receptors were obtained from a girl aged 10 to 17 in good health and CMV-seronegative. Both conserved end residues are part of each CDR3. Each record gives: V gene, clone size, D gene, J gene, CDR3 length, CDR3 DNA, CDR3 protein. The D gene is left open where the match is weak. Where a row states a size, it is once, few, many or the class of an expanded clone; other rows omit it.

>TRBV4-2|few|-|TRBJ1-1|15
TGTGCCAGCAGCCAAGATGGGCGGGGGCACACTGAAGCTTTCTTT
CASSQDGRGHTEAFF
>TRBV20-1|-|-|TRBJ2-3|9
TGCAGTGCCCCAGAAACGCAGTATTTT
CSAPETQYF
>TRBV20-1|few|-|TRBJ2-3|11
TGCAGTGCAGCAAACACAGATACGCAGTATTTT
CSAANTDTQYF
>TRBV21-1|-|-|TRBJ1-3|15
TGTGCCTACGTCAAGGAGTATACCGGCGGAAACACCATATATTTT
CAYVKEYTGGNTIYF
>TRBV30|few|-|TRBJ1-6|13
TGTGCCTGGCGGAGCTCCTATAATTCACCCCTCCACTTT
CAWRSSYNSPLHF
>TRBV9|-|-|TRBJ1-3|15
TGTGCCAGCAGCCCTTTCCCCGTCTCTGGAAACACCATATATTTT
CASSPFPVSGNTIYF
>TRBV7-9|-|-|TRBJ1-2|13
TGTGCCAGCAGCTTAATAGGAGATAGTGGCTACACCTTC
CASSLIGDSGYTF
>TRBV10-3|-|-|TRBJ1-5|14
TGTGCCATCAGTGATTCGGGGTGGAATCAGCCCCAGCATTTT
CAISDSGWNQPQHF
>TRBV4-1|once|TRBD2|TRBJ2-7|15
TGCGCCAGCAGCCAACTAGCGGTGATCTCCTACGAGCAGTACTTC
CASSQLAVISYEQYF
>TRBV13|-|-|TRBJ1-1|17
TGTGCCAGCAGCTTTCCGCTTTCAGACGGGTGGAGCACTGAAGCTTTCTTT
CASSFPLSDGWSTEAFF
>TRBV2|once|-|TRBJ1-1|12
TGTGCCAGCAGTCTTGACGGGACTGAAGCTTTCTTT
CASSLDGTEAFF
>TRBV25-1|-|-|TRBJ2-5|13
TGTGCCAGCAGTCTTGCAGGGGCGGAGACCCAGTACTTC
CASSLAGAETQYF
>TRBV27|few|TRBD1|TRBJ2-7|14
TGTGCCAGCAGTCCCGGACAGGGCTTAGGGGAGCAGTACTTC
CASSPGQGLGEQYF
>TRBV19|-|TRBD2|TRBJ2-1|15
TGTGCCAGTAGCCCCATCGCGGGGGGGCCGAATGAGCAGTTCTTC
CASSPIAGGPNEQFF
>TRBV7-9|-|-|TRBJ2-5|16
TGTGCCAGCAGCTCACTCCCAATTTCCTTTCAAGAGACCCAGTACTTC
CASSSLPISFQETQYF
>TRBV11-3|-|TRBD1|TRBJ2-2|15
TGTGCCAGCGCTTCTACAGGGGGAGACACCGGGGAGCTGTTTTTT
CASASTGGDTGELFF
>TRBV7-6|-|-|TRBJ2-2|15
TGTGCCAGCAGCTTAGATTCACCCGGCACCGGGGAGCTGTTTTTT
CASSLDSPGTGELFF
>TRBV6-6|-|TRBD1|TRBJ2-1|16
TGTGCCAGCAGTTCTACACAGGGGGGAGCTTACAATGAGCAGTTCTTC
CASSSTQGGAYNEQFF
>TRBV30|-|-|TRBJ1-2|15
TGTGCCTGGACCGGGGGTTTTGGACCGGGGTATGGCTACACCTTC
CAWTGGFGPGYGYTF
>TRBV19|-|-|TRBJ2-1|14
TGTGCCAGTAAGGAAGCGTCCGGCTACAATGAGCAGTTCTTC
CASKEASGYNEQFF
>TRBV6-5|-|-|TRBJ1-2|14
TGTGCCAGCAGTTACTCGATAGGTGGACAAGGCTACACCTTC
CASSYSIGGQGYTF
>TRBV2|few|TRBD1|TRBJ1-2|13
TGTGCCAGCAGTTTGACAGGGGGAGATGGCTACACCTTC
CASSLTGGDGYTF
>TRBV10-1|few|-|TRBJ2-1|15
TGCGCCAGCAGTGAGAACAGGGCCCTTGACAATGAGCAGTTCTTC
CASSENRALDNEQFF
>TRBV6-4|-|-|TRBJ2-2|13
TGTGCCAGCAGTGTATACACCACCGGGGAGCTGTTTTTT
CASSVYTTGELFF
>TRBV9|few|-|TRBJ1-6|12
TGTGCCAGCAGCGTAGCGAGCGGGGCCCTCCACTTT
CASSVASGALHF
>TRBV9|-|-|TRBJ2-2|14
TGTGCCAGCAGCGTAGGAGGTTCCACCGGGGAGCTGTTTTTT
CASSVGGSTGELFF
>TRBV13|-|TRBD1|TRBJ1-6|15
TGTGCCAGCAGCCCCTCGGGACAGGGGTATTCACCCCTCCACTTT
CASSPSGQGYSPLHF
>TRBV11-2|-|TRBD2|TRBJ2-7|16
TGTGCCAGCAGCCGTAGTGTAGCGGGGGGCTCCTACGAGCAGTACTTC
CASSRSVAGGSYEQYF
>TRBV2|-|TRBD2|TRBJ2-3|16
TGTGCCAGCAGTGTAAGCGGGGGGACGAGCACAGATACGCAGTATTTT
CASSVSGGTSTDTQYF
>TRBV5-1|-|TRBD1|TRBJ1-2|15
TGCGCCAGCAGCTTGGAGGGCAGGGGGGCATTCGGCTACACCTTC
CASSLEGRGAFGYTF
>TRBV13|few|TRBD1|TRBJ2-2|20
TGTGCCAGCAGCTCCGTCCCGGGACAGGGGGCGCGGGGGTACACCGGGGAGCTGTTTTTT
CASSSVPGQGARGYTGELFF
>TRBV7-9|-|TRBD1|TRBJ1-1|15
TGTGCCAGCAGACGGGACAGGGACTATTTCACTGAAGCTTTCTTT
CASRRDRDYFTEAFF
>TRBV5-4|-|TRBD1|TRBJ2-7|15
TGTGCCAGCAGCTTGGTAGGGACAGTATACTACGAGCAGTACTTC
CASSLVGTVYYEQYF
>TRBV19|-|TRBD2|TRBJ2-7|12
TGTGCCAGTAGTATATTGGCGGGAGAGCAGCACTTC
CASSILAGEQHF
>TRBV27|-|-|TRBJ2-7|15
TGTGCCAGCAGGGCCACCGGGACACCCAACTACGAGCAGTACTTC
CASRATGTPNYEQYF
>TRBV6-5|-|-|TRBJ2-7|16
TGTGCCAGCAGTTACAGCCCTCTGGCGGGTGGCTACGAGCAGTACTTC
CASSYSPLAGGYEQYF
>TRBV5-1|once|TRBD1|TRBJ1-6|14
TGCGCCAGCAGCCTACAGGGGGATAATTCACCCCTCCACTTT
CASSLQGDNSPLHF
>TRBV7-6|-|TRBD1|TRBJ1-1|13
TGTGCCAGCGGACAGGGGGCAAACACTGAAGCTTTCTTT
CASGQGANTEAFF
>TRBV6-1|-|TRBD1|TRBJ1-1|14
TGTGCCAGCAGCGCTCAGGGGGGAATGACTGAAGCTTTCTTT
CASSAQGGMTEAFF